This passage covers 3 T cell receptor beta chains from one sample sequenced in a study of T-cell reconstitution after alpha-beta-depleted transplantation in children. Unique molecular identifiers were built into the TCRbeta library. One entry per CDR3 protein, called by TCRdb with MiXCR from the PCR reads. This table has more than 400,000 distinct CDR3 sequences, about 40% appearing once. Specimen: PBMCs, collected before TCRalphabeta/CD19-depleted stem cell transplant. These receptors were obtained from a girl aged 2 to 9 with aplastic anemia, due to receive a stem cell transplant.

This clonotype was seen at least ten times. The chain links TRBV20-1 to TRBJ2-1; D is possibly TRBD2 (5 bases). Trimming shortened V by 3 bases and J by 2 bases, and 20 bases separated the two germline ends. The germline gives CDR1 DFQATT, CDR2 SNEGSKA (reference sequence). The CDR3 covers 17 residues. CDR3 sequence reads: CSARAPTSISAYNEQFF. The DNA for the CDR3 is TGCAGTGCTAGGGCCCCCACTAGTATCTCCGCCTACAATGAGCAGTTCTTC.

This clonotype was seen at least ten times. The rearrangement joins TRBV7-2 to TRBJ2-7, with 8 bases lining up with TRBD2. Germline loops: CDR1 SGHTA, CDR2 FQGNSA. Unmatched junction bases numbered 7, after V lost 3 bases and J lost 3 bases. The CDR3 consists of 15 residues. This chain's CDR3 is CASSFGAGDFYEQYF. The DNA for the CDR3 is TGTGCCAGCAGCTTTGGAGCGGGAGATTTCTACGAGCAGTACTTC.

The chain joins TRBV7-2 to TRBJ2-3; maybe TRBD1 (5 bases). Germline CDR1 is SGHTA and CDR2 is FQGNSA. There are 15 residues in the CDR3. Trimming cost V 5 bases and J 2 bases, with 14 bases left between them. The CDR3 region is CASSRLMGPTDTQYF. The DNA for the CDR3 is TGTGCCAGCAGCCGCTTAATGGGGCCCACAGATACGCAGTATTTT.